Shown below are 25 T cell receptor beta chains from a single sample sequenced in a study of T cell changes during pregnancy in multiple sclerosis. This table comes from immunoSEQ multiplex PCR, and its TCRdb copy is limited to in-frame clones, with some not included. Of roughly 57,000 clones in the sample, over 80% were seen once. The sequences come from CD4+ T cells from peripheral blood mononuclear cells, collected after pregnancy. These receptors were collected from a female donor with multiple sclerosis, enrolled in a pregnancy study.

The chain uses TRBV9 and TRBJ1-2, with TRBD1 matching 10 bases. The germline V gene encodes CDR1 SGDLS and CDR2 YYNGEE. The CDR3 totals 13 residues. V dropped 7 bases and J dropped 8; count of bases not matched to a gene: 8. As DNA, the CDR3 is TGTGCCAGCCGGGGGACAGGGGCGGGAGGCTACACCTTC. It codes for CASRGTGAGGYTF.

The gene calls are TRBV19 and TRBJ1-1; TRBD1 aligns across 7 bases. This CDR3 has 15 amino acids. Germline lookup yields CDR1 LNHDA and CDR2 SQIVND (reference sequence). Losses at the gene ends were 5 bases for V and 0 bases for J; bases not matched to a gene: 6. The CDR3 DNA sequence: TGTGCCAGTAGTCCCCGGACAGGAGTGAACACTGAAGCTTTCTTT. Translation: CASSPRTGVNTEAFF.

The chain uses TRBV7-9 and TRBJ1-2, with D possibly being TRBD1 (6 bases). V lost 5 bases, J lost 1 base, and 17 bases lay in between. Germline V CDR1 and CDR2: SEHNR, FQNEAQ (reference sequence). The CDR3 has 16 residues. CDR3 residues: CASSPGGTKINYGYTF. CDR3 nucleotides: TGTGCCAGCAGCCCCGGGGGGACAAAGATTAACTATGGCTACACCTTC.

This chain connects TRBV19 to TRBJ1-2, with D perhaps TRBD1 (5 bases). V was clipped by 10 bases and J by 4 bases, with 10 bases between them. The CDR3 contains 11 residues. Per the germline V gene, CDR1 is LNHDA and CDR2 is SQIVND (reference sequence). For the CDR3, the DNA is TGTGCCATCCAGGGTGGCTATGGCTACACCTTC. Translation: CAIQGGYGYTF.

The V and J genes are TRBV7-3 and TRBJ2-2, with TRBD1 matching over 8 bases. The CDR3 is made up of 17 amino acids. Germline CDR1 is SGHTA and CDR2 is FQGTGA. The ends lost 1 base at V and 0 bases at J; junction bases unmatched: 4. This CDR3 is CASSLIPQGANTGELFF. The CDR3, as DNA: TGTGCCAGCAGCTTAATCCCACAGGGGGCGAACACCGGGGAGCTGTTTTTT. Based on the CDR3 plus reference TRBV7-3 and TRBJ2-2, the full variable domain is GAGVSQTPSNKVTEKGKYVELRCDPISGHTALYWYRQSLGQGPEFLIYFQGTGAADDSGLPNDRFFAVRPEGSVSTLKIQRTERGDSAVYLCASSLIPQGANTGELFFGEGSRLTVL.

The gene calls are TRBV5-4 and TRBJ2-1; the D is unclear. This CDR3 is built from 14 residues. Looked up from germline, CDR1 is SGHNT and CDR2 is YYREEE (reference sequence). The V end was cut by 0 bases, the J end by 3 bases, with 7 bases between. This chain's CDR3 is CASSLGASYNEQFF. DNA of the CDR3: TGTGCCAGCAGCTTGGGAGCGAGCTACAATGAGCAGTTCTTC.

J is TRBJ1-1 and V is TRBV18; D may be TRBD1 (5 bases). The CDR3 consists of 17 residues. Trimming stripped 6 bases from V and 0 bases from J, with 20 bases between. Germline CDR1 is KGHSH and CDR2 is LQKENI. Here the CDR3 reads CASSPFIGGEMNTEAFF. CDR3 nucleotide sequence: TGTGCCAGCTCCCCCTTCATTGGGGGGGAGATGAACACTGAAGCTTTCTTT.

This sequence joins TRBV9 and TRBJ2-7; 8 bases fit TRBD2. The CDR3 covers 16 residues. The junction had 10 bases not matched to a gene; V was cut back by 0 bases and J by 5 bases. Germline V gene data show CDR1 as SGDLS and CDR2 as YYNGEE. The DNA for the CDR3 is TGTGCCAGCAGCGTAGGAGAGGGACTAGGTCCCCACGAGCAGTACTTC. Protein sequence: CASSVGEGLGPHEQYF.

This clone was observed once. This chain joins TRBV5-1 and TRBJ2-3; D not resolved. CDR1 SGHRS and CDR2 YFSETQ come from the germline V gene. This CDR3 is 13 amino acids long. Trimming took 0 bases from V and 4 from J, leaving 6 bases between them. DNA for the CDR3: TGCGCCAGCAGCTTGGGAGTGGCAGATACGCAGTATTTT. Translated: CASSLGVADTQYF.

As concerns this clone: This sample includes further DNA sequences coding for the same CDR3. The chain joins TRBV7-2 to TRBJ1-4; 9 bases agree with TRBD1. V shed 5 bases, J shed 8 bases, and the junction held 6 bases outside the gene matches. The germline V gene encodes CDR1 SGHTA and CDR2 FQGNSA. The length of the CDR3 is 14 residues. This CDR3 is CASSPGQGGEKLFF. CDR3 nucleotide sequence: TGTGCCAGCAGCCCGGGACAGGGAGGCGAAAAACTGTTTTTT.

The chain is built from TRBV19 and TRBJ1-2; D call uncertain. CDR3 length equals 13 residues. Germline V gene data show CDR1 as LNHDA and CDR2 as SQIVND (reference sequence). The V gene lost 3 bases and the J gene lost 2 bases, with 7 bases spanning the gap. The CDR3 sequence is CASSIEGNYGYTF. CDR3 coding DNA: TGTGCCAGTAGTATCGAGGGAAACTATGGCTACACCTTC.

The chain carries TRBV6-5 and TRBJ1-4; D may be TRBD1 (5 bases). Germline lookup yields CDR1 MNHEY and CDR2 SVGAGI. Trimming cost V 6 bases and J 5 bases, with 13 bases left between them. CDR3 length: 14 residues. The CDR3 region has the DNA TGTGCCAGCAGACGCGACAGACTGAATGAAAAACTGTTTTTT. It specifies CASRRDRLNEKLFF.

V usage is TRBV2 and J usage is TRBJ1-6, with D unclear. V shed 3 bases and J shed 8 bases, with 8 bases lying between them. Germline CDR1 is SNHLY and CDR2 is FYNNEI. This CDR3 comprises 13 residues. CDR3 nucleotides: TGTGCCAGCAGTGAGGGCAGACATTCACCCCTCCACTTT. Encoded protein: CASSEGRHSPLHF. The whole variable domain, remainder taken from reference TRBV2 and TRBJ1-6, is EPEVTQTPSHQVTQMGQEVILRCVPISNHLYFYWYRQILGQKVEFLVSFYNNEISEKSEIFDDQFSVERPDGSNFTLKIRSTKLEDSAMYFCASSEGRHSPLHFGNGTRLTVT.

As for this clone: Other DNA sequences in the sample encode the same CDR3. This CDR3 is CASISVVGYTF. In DNA, the CDR3 is TGTGCCAGCATCTCAGTTGTTGGCTACACCTTC. The chain recombines TRBV6-5 with TRBJ1-2, with no clear D. The ends were cut back, 7 bases at V and 7 bases at J, with 10 bases in the middle. CDR3 length: 11 amino acids. Germline-derived CDR1 and CDR2 are MNHEY and SVGAGI.

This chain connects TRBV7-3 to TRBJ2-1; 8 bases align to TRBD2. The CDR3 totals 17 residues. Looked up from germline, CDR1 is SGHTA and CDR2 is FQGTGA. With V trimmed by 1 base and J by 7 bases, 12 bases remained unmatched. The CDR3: CASSLIPTGGPGNEQFF. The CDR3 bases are TGTGCCAGCAGCTTAATCCCCACGGGGGGGCCCGGGAATGAGCAGTTCTTC.

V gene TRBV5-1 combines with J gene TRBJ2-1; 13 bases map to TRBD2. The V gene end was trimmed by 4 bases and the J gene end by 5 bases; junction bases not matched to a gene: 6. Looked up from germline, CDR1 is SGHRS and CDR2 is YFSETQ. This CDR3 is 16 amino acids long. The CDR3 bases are TGCGCCAGCAGCCCGGGACTAGCGGGGACCCACAATGAGCAGTTCTTC. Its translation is CASSPGLAGTHNEQFF.

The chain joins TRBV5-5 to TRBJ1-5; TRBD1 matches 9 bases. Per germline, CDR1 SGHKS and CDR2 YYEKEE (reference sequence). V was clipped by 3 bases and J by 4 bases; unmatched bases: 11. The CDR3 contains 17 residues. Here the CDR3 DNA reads TGTGCCAGCAGCTCCGGGACAGGGAAGGGAGGGAATCAGCCCCAGCATTTT. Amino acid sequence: CASSSGTGKGGNQPQHF.

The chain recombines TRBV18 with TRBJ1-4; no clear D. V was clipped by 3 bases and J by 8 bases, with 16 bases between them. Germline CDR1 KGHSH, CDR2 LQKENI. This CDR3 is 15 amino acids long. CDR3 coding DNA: TGTGCCAGCTCACCCACGGTTGGCGGATGGGAAAAACTGTTTTTT. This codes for CASSPTVGGWEKLFF. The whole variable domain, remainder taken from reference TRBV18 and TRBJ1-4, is NAGVMQNPRHLVRRRGQEARLRCSPMKGHSHVYWYRQLPEEGLKFMVYLQKENIIDESGMPKERFSAEFPKEGPSILRIQQVVRGDSAAYFCASSPTVGGWEKLFFGSGTQLSVL.

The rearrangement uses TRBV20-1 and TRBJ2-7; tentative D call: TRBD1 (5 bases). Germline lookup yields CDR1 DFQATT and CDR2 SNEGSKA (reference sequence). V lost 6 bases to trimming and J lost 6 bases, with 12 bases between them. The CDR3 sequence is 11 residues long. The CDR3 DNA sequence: TGCAGTGCGACGACAGAGATCGAGCAGTACTTC. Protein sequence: CSATTEIEQYF.

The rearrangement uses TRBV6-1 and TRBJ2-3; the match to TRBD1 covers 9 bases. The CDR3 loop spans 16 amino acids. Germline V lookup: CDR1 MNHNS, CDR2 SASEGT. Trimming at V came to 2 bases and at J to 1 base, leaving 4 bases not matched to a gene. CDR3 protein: CASSELRQGGTDTQYF. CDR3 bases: TGTGCCAGCAGTGAATTACGACAGGGGGGCACAGATACGCAGTATTTT.

The CDR3: CASSPRDRGYEQYF. The CDR3 nucleotides read TGTGCCAGCAGCCCCCGGGACAGGGGGTACGAGCAGTACTTC. V is TRBV9 and J is TRBJ2-7; TRBD1 agrees at 11 bases. The CDR3 is 14 residues long. V gave up 4 bases and J gave up 4 bases; unmatched junction bases: 4. CDR1 and CDR2 from the germline V gene are SGDLS and YYNGEE.

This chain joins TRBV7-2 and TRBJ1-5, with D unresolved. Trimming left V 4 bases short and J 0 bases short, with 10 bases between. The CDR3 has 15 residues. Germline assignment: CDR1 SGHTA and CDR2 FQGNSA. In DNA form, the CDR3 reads TGTGCCAGCAGCTCTCAGGCGTATAGCAATCAGCCCCAGCATTTT. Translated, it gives CASSSQAYSNQPQHF.

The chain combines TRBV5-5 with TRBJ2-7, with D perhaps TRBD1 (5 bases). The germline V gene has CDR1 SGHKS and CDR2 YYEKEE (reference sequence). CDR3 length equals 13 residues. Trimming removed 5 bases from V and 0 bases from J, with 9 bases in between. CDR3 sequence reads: CASRFQGSYEQYF. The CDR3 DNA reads TGTGCCAGCAGGTTCCAGGGCTCCTACGAGCAGTACTTC. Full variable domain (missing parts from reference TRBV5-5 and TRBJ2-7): DAGVTQSPTHLIKTRGQQVTLRCSPISGHKSVSWYQQVLGQGPQFIFQYYEKEERGRGNFPDRFSARQFPNYSSELNVNALLLGDSALYLCASRFQGSYEQYFGPGTRLTVT.

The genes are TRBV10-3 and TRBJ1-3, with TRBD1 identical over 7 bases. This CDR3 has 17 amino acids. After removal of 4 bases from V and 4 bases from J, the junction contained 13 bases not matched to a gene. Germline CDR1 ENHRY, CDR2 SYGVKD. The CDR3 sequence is CAISGLGTGTAGNTIYF. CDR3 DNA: TGTGCCATCAGTGGTCTAGGAACGGGGACAGCGGGAAACACCATATATTTT.

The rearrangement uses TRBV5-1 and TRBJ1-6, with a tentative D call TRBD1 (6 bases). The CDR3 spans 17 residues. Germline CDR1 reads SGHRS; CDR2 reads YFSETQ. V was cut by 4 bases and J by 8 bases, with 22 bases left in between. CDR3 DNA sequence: TGCGCCAGCAGCCGCAGGGAACAAGGACAGTCGGATTCACCCCTCCACTTT. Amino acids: CASSRREQGQSDSPLHF.